This T cell receptor beta chain comes out of a study of PD-1 blockade in mismatch repair-deficient tumors. Study information: Patients had 11 to 13 mismatch repair-deficient cancer types and were previously treated and progressing. Study-wide results and caveats: Tumor-resident clones, often undetectable pretreatment in blood, expanded then contracted after pembrolizumab.

For this clone: What it binds is not known.

The CDR3 is 17 amino acids. The germline CDR1 and CDR2 sequences are KGHSH and LQKENI. Between the trimmed V and J ends, which lost 1 base and 3 bases, there was a span of 13 bases. Every patient had mismatch repair deficiency by PCR or immunohistochemistry. TCRs were sequenced from three patients responding to pembrolizumab. The protocol was immunoSEQ multiplex PCR, while the TCRdb copy is restricted to in-frame clones and leaves out a portion. The sample yields about 9,400 clones, more than 70% seen once. The input for sequencing was PBMCs, taken 46 to 48 weeks after starting pembrolizumab. The sequence derives from an adult with mismatch repair-deficient cancer. The chain links TRBV18 to TRBJ1-6, with D uncertain. The DNA for the CDR3 is TGTGCCAGCTCACCACGTTTGGCCGTAAGCTATAATTCACCCCTCCACTTT. It specifies CASSPRLAVSYNSPLHF.